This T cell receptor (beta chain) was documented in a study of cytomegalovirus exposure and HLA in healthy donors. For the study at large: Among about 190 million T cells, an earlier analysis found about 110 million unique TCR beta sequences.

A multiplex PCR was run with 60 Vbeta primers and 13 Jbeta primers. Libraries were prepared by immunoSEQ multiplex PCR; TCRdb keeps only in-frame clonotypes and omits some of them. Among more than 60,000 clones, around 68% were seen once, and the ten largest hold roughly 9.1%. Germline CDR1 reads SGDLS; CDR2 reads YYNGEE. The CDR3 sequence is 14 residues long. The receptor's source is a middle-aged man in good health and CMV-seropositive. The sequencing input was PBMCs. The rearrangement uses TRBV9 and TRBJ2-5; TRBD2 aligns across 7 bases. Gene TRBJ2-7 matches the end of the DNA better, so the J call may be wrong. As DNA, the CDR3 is TGTGCCAGCAGCGTAACTAGCGCGAGATACGAGCAGTACTTC. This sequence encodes CASSVTSARYEQYF.